Shown below are 31 T cell receptor beta chains from a single sample sequenced in a study of cytomegalovirus exposure and HLA in healthy donors. The PCR employed 60 Vbeta primers together with 13 Jbeta primers. Sequencing used immunoSEQ multiplex PCR; TCRdb keeps in-frame clones, though not all of them. The sample shows more than 90,000 clones, 78% of them seen only once. Specimen: PBMCs. The receptors were gathered from a woman in her thirties or forties in good health and CMV-seronegative.

The chain uses TRBV19 and TRBJ1-1; perhaps TRBD1 as D (6 bases). Looked up from germline, CDR1 is LNHDA and CDR2 is SQIVND (reference sequence). The CDR3 contains 12 residues. The ends were cut back, 6 bases at V and 8 bases at J, with 13 bases in the middle. Here the CDR3 DNA reads TGTGCCAGTAGACCGGACAGTCTAGAAGCTTTCTTT. It is translated as CASRPDSLEAFF.

The chain recombines TRBV5-6 with TRBJ1-2; D is unclear. The CDR3 contains 15 residues. Trimming shortened V by 4 bases and J by 4 bases, and 17 bases separated the two germline ends. Germline values: CDR1 SGHDT, CDR2 YYEEEE. In DNA, the CDR3 is TGTGCCAGCAGCCCACCCGGAGGAGACTTCTATGGCTACACCTTC. Translating gives CASSPPGGDFYGYTF.

This chain uses TRBV28 with TRBJ1-2; D is undetermined. Trimming removed 4 bases at V and 4 bases at J, with 10 bases between. The CDR3 is 13 residues long. Germline lookup yields CDR1 MDHEN and CDR2 SYDVKM. DNA for the CDR3: TGTGCCAGCAGTTCCGGTTATATCTATGGCTACACCTTC. Its translation is CASSSGYIYGYTF.

This chain joins TRBV7-2 and TRBJ1-4; D call uncertain. Trimming removed 5 bases from V and 4 bases from J, with 14 bases in between. The V gene's germline CDR1 is SGHTA and CDR2 FQGNSA. The CDR3 length is 15 residues. CDR3 amino acids: CASSPRSNLNEKLFF. CDR3 nucleotides: TGTGCCAGCAGCCCCCGCTCTAACCTTAATGAAAAACTGTTTTTT.

The rearrangement uses TRBV7-8 and TRBJ2-5; 7 nucleotides match TRBD1. The CDR3 consists of 14 residues. After removal of 5 bases from V and 7 bases from J, the junction contained 10 bases not matched to a gene. Looked up from germline, CDR1 is SGHVS and CDR2 is FQNEAQ. The CDR3 nucleotides are TGTGCCAGCAGCCCAGCAACAGGGGCCGTGACCCAGTACTTC. It encodes CASSPATGAVTQYF. Full variable domain (outside the CDR3, taken from reference TRBV7-8 and TRBJ2-5): GAGVSQSPRYKVAKRGQDVALRCDPISGHVSLFWYQQALGQGPEFLTYFQNEAQLDKSGLPSDRFFAERPEGSVSTLKIQRTQQEDSAVYLCASSPATGAVTQYFGPGTRLLVL.

This clone was observed a few times. The chain links TRBV28 to TRBJ2-6; 12 bases line up with TRBD1. The CDR3 covers 18 residues. Germline loops: CDR1 MDHEN, CDR2 SYDVKM. The V and J ends lost 4 bases and 4 bases, in that order; junction bases with no gene match: 8. CDR3 DNA sequence: TGTGCCAGCAGTTCGTCGCCGGGACAGGGGGCCGGGGCCAACGTCCTGACTTTC. Residues: CASSSSPGQGAGANVLTF.

The count of this clone is one. The chain employs TRBV5-1 and TRBJ2-7; D is unclear. V dropped 0 bases and J dropped 10 bases, with 14 bases sitting between them. There are 13 residues in the CDR3. The germline CDR1 and CDR2 sequences are SGHRS and YFSETQ. The DNA of the CDR3 is TGCGCCAGCAGCTTGGGCGGTCAAAGTAACCAGTACTTC. It encodes CASSLGGQSNQYF.

The rearrangement uses TRBV7-2 and TRBJ1-3; no clear D. The CDR3 covers 15 residues. V was clipped by 4 bases and J by 0 bases, with 10 bases between them. The germline V gene encodes CDR1 SGHTA and CDR2 FQGNSA. The CDR3 here is CASSSGTFSGNTIYF. CDR3 bases: TGTGCCAGCAGCTCGGGAACGTTCTCTGGAAACACCATATATTTT.

The J gene is TRBJ2-1, the V gene TRBV6-5; TRBD2 matches at 14 bases. The CDR3 covers 15 residues. Per germline, CDR1 MNHEY and CDR2 SVGAGI. V dropped 5 bases and J dropped 12; count of bases not matched to a gene: 9. CDR3 region: CASSPPGLAGVRQFF. The CDR3 DNA sequence: TGTGCCAGCAGTCCCCCGGGACTAGCGGGAGTTAGGCAGTTCTTC.

Here the CDR3 DNA reads TGTGCCAGCAGTGCACGACAGGAGGCCTACGAGCAGTACTTC. Residues: CASSARQEAYEQYF. The V and J genes are TRBV6-5 and TRBJ2-7; D might be TRBD1 (6 bases). The CDR3 consists of 14 residues. The germline V and J ends were trimmed by 5 bases and 2 bases, with 13 bases remaining between them. Germline V gene sequence: CDR1 MNHEY, CDR2 SVGAGI.

The V and J genes are TRBV7-9 and TRBJ2-1; TRBD2 agrees at 12 bases. Germline assignment: CDR1 SEHNR and CDR2 FQNEAQ (reference sequence). J was trimmed by 13 bases and V by 5 bases; bases with no gene match: 12. There are 15 residues in the CDR3. CDR3 amino acids: CASSPARLAGVHQFF. Written as DNA, the CDR3 is TGTGCCAGCAGCCCGGCCCGACTAGCGGGAGTTCACCAGTTCTTC.

The J gene is TRBJ2-2, the V gene TRBV11-3, with a tentative D call TRBD2 (5 bases). With 5 bases removed from V and 5 bases from J, the gap between germline ends came to 15 bases. CDR1 is SGHNT, CDR2 YENEEA, per germline. The CDR3 is 15 residues long. The CDR3 here is CASSPRGGFTGELFF. In nucleotides, the CDR3 is TGTGCCAGCAGCCCCCGTGGAGGATTTACCGGGGAGCTGTTTTTT.

This clone was picked up a small number of times. This chain joins TRBV10-3 and TRBJ2-1; tentative D call: TRBD2 (6 bases). V was pared by 3 bases and J by 7 bases, with 16 bases between. The CDR3 totals 15 residues. Germline lookup yields CDR1 ENHRY and CDR2 SYGVKD. The chain's CDR3 is CAISEPRDGRNEQFF. The DNA for the CDR3 is TGTGCCATCAGTGAACCCCGGGACGGGAGAAATGAGCAGTTCTTC.

This clone was found many times. The V gene is TRBV6-1, the J gene TRBJ2-7; 9 bases are a match to TRBD1. CDR1 and CDR2 from the germline V gene are MNHNS and SASEGT. J lost 2 bases, V lost 6 bases, and 5 bases had no gene match. The CDR3 is made up of 14 amino acids. For the CDR3, the DNA is TGTGCCAGCAGACCGGGACAGGGCACCTACGAGCAGTACTTC. Translating it yields CASRPGQGTYEQYF.

This chain links TRBV19 with TRBJ2-7, with 8 positions matching TRBD1. The CDR3 consists of 16 residues. V lost 6 bases and J lost 1; bases outside the gene matches: 11. CDR1 LNHDA and CDR2 SQIVND come from the germline V gene (reference sequence). CDR3: CASSRLRGQGSYEQYF. The CDR3 DNA sequence: TGTGCCAGTAGCAGACTACGAGGACAGGGTTCCTACGAGCAGTACTTC.

The V call is TRBV6-1, the J call TRBJ1-6; D possibly corresponds to TRBD1 (5 bases). V was clipped by 4 bases and J by 4 bases, with 11 bases between them. Germline CDR1 and CDR2: MNHNS and SASEGT. This CDR3 has 15 amino acids. The CDR3 nucleotides are TGTGCCAGCAGTGTAAGCAGGGCATATAATTCACCCCTCCACTTT. Translating gives CASSVSRAYNSPLHF.

The J gene is TRBJ2-2, the V gene TRBV10-3; 10 bases are shared with TRBD2. Losses at the gene ends were 3 bases for V and 2 bases for J; bases not matched to a gene: 3. CDR1 ENHRY and CDR2 SYGVKD come from the germline V gene. This CDR3 has 16 amino acids. CDR3 sequence (DNA): TGTGCCATCAGTGAAGGACTAGCGGCTAACACCGGGGAGCTGTTTTTT. Translated, it gives CAISEGLAANTGELFF.

This clone has only a few counts. The chain carries TRBV27 and TRBJ1-2; 8 bases align to TRBD1. CDR3 size: 15 residues. Germline values: CDR1 MNHEY, CDR2 SMNVEV (reference sequence). J gave up 2 bases and V 6 bases, and 8 bases lay outside the gene matches. Here the CDR3 DNA reads TGTGCCAGCAGGAATACGGGACAGGCGAACTATGGCTACACCTTC. Translation: CASRNTGQANYGYTF.

V and J are TRBV28 and TRBJ2-5; 7 nucleotides line up with TRBD1. Germline values: CDR1 MDHEN, CDR2 SYDVKM. CDR3 length equals 12 residues. Unmatched junction bases numbered 2, after V lost 8 bases and J lost 2 bases. For the CDR3, the DNA is TGTGCCAGCGCCAGGGGGCAAGAGACCCAGTACTTC. It is translated as CASARGQETQYF.

The chain combines TRBV18 with TRBJ1-4, with D perhaps TRBD1 (5 bases). Germline loops: CDR1 KGHSH, CDR2 LQKENI. This CDR3 is built from 14 residues. V was clipped by 3 bases and J by 6 bases, with 11 bases between them. CDR3 in DNA: TGTGCCAGCTCACCGGTAACAGGTGATGAAAAACTGTTTTTT. As protein: CASSPVTGDEKLFF.

The rearrangement uses TRBV9 and TRBJ2-5; perhaps TRBD2 as D (5 bases). The germline gives CDR1 SGDLS, CDR2 YYNGEE. V dropped 5 bases and J dropped 2 bases, with 16 bases sitting between them. There are 15 residues in the CDR3. DNA of the CDR3: TGTGCCAGCAGTGGGAGCGGACGGGTGCAAGAGACCCAGTACTTC. This encodes CASSGSGRVQETQYF.

This clone was observed a handful of times. The CDR3 is CASSLWDRASEAFF. The CDR3 DNA reads as TGTGCCAGCTCACTTTGGGACAGGGCCTCTGAAGCTTTCTTT. The gene calls are TRBV18 and TRBJ1-1; TRBD1 agrees at 9 bases. Germline trimming cut 4 bases from V and 6 bases from J; bases unmatched to any gene: 6. CDR1 is KGHSH and CDR2 is LQKENI in the germline V gene. The CDR3 runs 14 residues.

The CDR3 DNA is TGTGCCAGCAGCCCCCCCTTCGTTATGGTACCTCGGAGGGAGCAGTACTTC. Its translation is CASSPPFVMVPRREQYF. The V gene is TRBV13, the J gene TRBJ2-7; tentative D call: TRBD2 (5 bases). With 5 bases removed from V and 7 bases from J, the gap between germline ends came to 27 bases. The germline gives CDR1 PRHDT, CDR2 FYEKMQ (reference sequence). The CDR3 is 17 residues long.

The J gene is TRBJ1-2, the V gene TRBV10-1; D is possibly TRBD1 (6 bases). From germline, CDR1 is WNHNN and CDR2 SYGVQD (reference sequence). This CDR3 has 13 amino acids. Trimming stripped 4 bases from V and 7 bases from J, with 13 bases between. This chain's CDR3 is CASSAGVTCGYTF. The CDR3 nucleotides read TGCGCCAGCAGTGCAGGGGTTACGTGTGGCTACACCTTC.

The genes are TRBV19 and TRBJ1-5; 8 bases map to TRBD1. CDR3 size: 18 residues. Germline CDR1 reads LNHDA; CDR2 reads SQIVND (reference sequence). V trimming: 1 base; J trimming: 2 bases; junction bases outside the gene matches: 10. CDR3 in DNA: TGTGCCAGTAGTATAGTAGGACAGGGAATGAGGGGCAATCAGCCCCAGCATTTT. Amino acids: CASSIVGQGMRGNQPQHF.

This clone was detected a few times. The V gene is TRBV5-1, the J gene TRBJ1-1, with D tentatively TRBD1 (6 bases). Germline values: CDR1 SGHRS, CDR2 YFSETQ. The CDR3 sequence is 15 residues long. V was cut by 3 bases and J by 5 bases, with 17 bases left in between. CDR3 nucleotides: TGCGCCAGCAGCTCGAGACAGGCAGGTTTGACTGAAGCTTTCTTT. Translation gives CASSSRQAGLTEAFF.

The V gene is TRBV2, the J gene TRBJ1-5; D not certain. The CDR3 contains 15 residues. Trimming removed 7 bases at V and 2 bases at J, with 15 bases between. The germline gives CDR1 SNHLY, CDR2 FYNNEI. The CDR3 loop is CASTVEGSGNQPQHF. In nucleotides, the CDR3 is TGTGCCAGCACTGTGGAGGGCAGTGGCAATCAGCCCCAGCATTTT.

V usage is TRBV28 and J usage is TRBJ2-5; 12 bases fit TRBD1. CDR1 MDHEN and CDR2 SYDVKM come from the germline V gene. CDR3 length equals 15 residues. Losses at the gene ends were 5 bases for V and 11 bases for J; bases not matched to a gene: 12. The CDR3 DNA reads as TGTGCCAGCAGTATCCGGGACAGGGGGCTTCTTGAGCAGTACTTC. The encoded protein is CASSIRDRGLLEQYF. Based on the CDR3 plus reference TRBV28 and TRBJ2-5, the full variable domain is DVKVTQSSRYLVKRTGEKVFLECVQDMDHENMFWYRQDPGLGLRLIYFSYDVKMKEKGDIPEGYSVSREKKERFSLILESASTNQTSMYLCASSIRDRGLLEQYFGPGTRLLVL.

The gene calls are TRBV4-2 and TRBJ1-1; D is uncertain. The CDR3 has 14 amino acids. Trimming shortened V by 0 bases and J by 7 bases, and 12 bases separated the two germline ends. CDR1 is LGHNA, CDR2 YNFKEQ, per germline. The CDR3 sequence: CASSQDVAGREAFF. CDR3 in DNA: TGTGCCAGCAGCCAAGACGTCGCGGGCCGTGAAGCTTTCTTT.

The chain couples TRBV7-2 to TRBJ1-2, with a possible D match to TRBD1 (5 bases). The germline V and J ends were trimmed by 1 base and 1 base, with 16 bases remaining between them. The CDR3 loop spans 17 amino acids. Germline loops: CDR1 SGHTA, CDR2 FQGNSA. The CDR3 DNA is TGTGCCAGCAGCTTAGGGGGGGGAAGGGTGGGTAACTATGGCTACACCTTC. Protein sequence: CASSLGGGRVGNYGYTF.

The chain carries TRBV6-4 and TRBJ2-1, with TRBD2 identical over 12 bases. CDR1 and CDR2 (germline): MRHNA, SNTAGT. CDR3 length: 19 residues. The J segment lost 4 bases and the V segment lost 2 bases, leaving 12 bases of the junction unmatched. The CDR3 sequence is CASSDPWTSGTTTYNEQFF. The CDR3 DNA follows: TGTGCCAGCAGTGACCCCTGGACTAGCGGGACTACAACATACAATGAGCAGTTCTTC.